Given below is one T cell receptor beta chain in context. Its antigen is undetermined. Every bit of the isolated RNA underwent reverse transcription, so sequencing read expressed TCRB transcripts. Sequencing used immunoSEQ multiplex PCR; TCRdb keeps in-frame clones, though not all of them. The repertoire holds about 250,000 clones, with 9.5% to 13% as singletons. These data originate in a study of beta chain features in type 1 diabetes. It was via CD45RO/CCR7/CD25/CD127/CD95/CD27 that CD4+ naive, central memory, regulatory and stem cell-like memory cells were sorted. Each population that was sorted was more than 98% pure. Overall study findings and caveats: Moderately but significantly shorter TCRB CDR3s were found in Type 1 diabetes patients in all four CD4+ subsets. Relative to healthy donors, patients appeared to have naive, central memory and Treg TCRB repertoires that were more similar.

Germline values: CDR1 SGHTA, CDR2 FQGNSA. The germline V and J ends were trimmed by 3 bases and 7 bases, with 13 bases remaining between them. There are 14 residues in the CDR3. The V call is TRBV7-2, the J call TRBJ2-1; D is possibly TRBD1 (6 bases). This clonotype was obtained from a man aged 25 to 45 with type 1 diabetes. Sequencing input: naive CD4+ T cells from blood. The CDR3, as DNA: TGTGCCAGCAGCTTCACAGGGTGGGAGAATGAGCAGTTCTTC. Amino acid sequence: CASSFTGWENEQFF. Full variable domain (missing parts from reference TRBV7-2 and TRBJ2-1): GAGVSQSPSNKVTEKGKDVELRCDPISGHTALYWYRQSLGQGLEFLIYFQGNSAPDKSGLPSDRFSAERTGGSVSTLTIQRTQQEDSAVYLCASSFTGWENEQFFGPGTRLTVL.